The next 13 T cell receptor delta chains were all read from a single sample in a study of γδ T cells in repeated Plasmodium falciparum infection. Bulk repertoires came from Vgamma9/Vdelta2+ or Vdelta2-negative gammadelta T cells flow-sorted from PBMC. TCRdb repeated clone calling on the multiplex PCR reads with CATT. The sample lists 45,000 to 50,000 delta-chain clones, about 1.6% occurring once. The sequenced material came from gamma-delta T cells from blood. The source is a pool of human donors (malaria-infected and uninfected, not separated).

As to this clone: A far larger clone lies a single base away; this is likely a read error. Different DNA sequences within this sample yield the same CDR3. The V call is TRDV2, the J call TRDJ1, with 9 nucleotides matching TRDD3. TCRdb records no J gene; here it was assigned by comparing the DNA to germline. CDR3 length: 17 residues. The V and J ends lost 0 bases and 8 bases, in that order; junction bases with no gene match: 15. The germline V gene encodes CDR1 GEAIGNYY and CDR2 EKD. The DNA of the CDR3 is TGTGCCTGTGACACCCTGGTTGTTGGGGGATATGGCAAGAAACTCATCTTT. Residues: CACDTLVVGGYGKKLIF.

Turning to this clone: TCRdb lists the protein of a much larger clone for this DNA, which differs at residue 7, so this is likely a read error; the protein given here is translated from the DNA itself. The chain carries TRDV1 and TRDJ1; D is undetermined. TCRdb gives no J gene; it was assigned here by matching the DNA to germline. Germline V gene lookup returns CDR1 TSWWSYY and CDR2 QGS. The CDR3 has 19 residues. V shed 7 bases and J shed 7 bases, with 34 bases lying between them. CDR3 DNA: TGTGCTCTTGCGTCAGCACCCCGTCTCGGGGCCCCTCCTGCGGGTAAACTCATCTTT. Translation gives CALASAPRLGAPPAGKLIF.

This clone has more than one count but fewer than ten. A far larger clone is one nucleotide away, so this likely arose from a read error. Other DNA sequences in the sample encode the same CDR3. This sequence joins TRDV1 and TRDJ1, with 10 positions matching TRDD3. No J segment appears in TCRdb, so it was assigned here by matching the sequence to germline. CDR1 TSWWSYY and CDR2 QGS come from the germline V gene. CDR3 length: 17 residues. CDR3 residues: CALGEGVGGYDRDKLIF. The DNA for the CDR3 is TGTGCCCTTGGGGAAGGAGTAGGGGGATACGATAGAGATAAACTCATCTTT.

This clone is labeled as medium-sized. Additional DNA sequences in this sample encode the identical CDR3. The V and J genes are TRDV1 and TRDJ1; D is undetermined. The CDR3 totals 15 residues. Germline values: CDR1 TSWWSYY, CDR2 QGS. The V end lost 4 bases, the J end lost 3 bases, and 15 bases lay between the germline ends. The CDR3 protein is CALGVSRAPADKLIF. The CDR3 DNA reads TGTGCTCTTGGGGTTTCCAGAGCCCCAGCCGATAAACTCATCTTT.

This clone was seen more than once but under ten times. Given a far larger clone just one base away, this is likely a sequencing read error. Other nucleotide sequences in the sample specify the same CDR3. V is TRDV2 and J is TRDJ1, with D unresolved. TCRdb gives no J gene; it was assigned here by matching the DNA to germline. The germline CDR1 and CDR2 sequences are GEAIGNYY and EKD. The CDR3 contains 16 residues. Trimming stripped 3 bases from V and 0 bases from J, with 16 bases between. CDR3 DNA sequence: TGTGCCTGTGACCCAGCCCCCTTTAAATACACCGATAAACTCATCTTT. It specifies CACDPAPFKYTDKLIF.

This clone occurred a few times. TCRdb lists the protein of a much larger clone for this DNA, which differs at residue 14, so this is likely a read error; the protein given here is translated from the DNA itself. The rearrangement joins TRDV1 to TRDJ1; 10 bases are a match to TRDD3. The J gene comes from matching the DNA to germline here; TCRdb lacks it. With 2 bases clipped from V and 3 bases from J, the junction kept 15 bases outside the gene matches. Germline V gene sequence: CDR1 TSWWSYY, CDR2 QGS. The length of the CDR3 is 19 residues. The CDR3 loop is CALGEDPTFALGDADKLIF. In nucleotides, the CDR3 is TGTGCTCTTGGGGAAGATCCTACTTTCGCACTGGGGGATGCCGATAAACTCATCTTT.

This clone has ten or more counts. A far larger clone differs by one base, so this is likely a read error. The same CDR3 can be traced to other DNA sequences in this sample. This chain links TRDV3 with TRDJ1; D is uncertain. V gave up 2 bases and J gave up 6 bases, with 16 bases separating them. The germline gives CDR1 TVYSNPD, CDR2 GDNSRS (reference sequence). CDR3 length: 13 residues. CDR3 residues: CAFSGLSANKLIF. CDR3 bases: TGTGCCTTTTCCGGCCTTTCAGCGAATAAACTCATCTTT. The entire variable domain, with the rest obtained from reference TRDV3 and TRDJ1, is as follows: CDKVTQSSPDQTVASGSEVVLLCTYDTVYSNPDLFWYRIRPDYSFQFVFYGDNSRSEGADFTQGRFSVKHILTQKAFHLVISPVRTEDSATYYCAFSGLSANKLIFGKGTRVTVEP.

This clone appeared many times. The mismatch at residue 13 between this DNA's translation and the TCRdb protein of a much larger clone likely reflects a read error; the protein shown is translated from the DNA. This rearrangement joins TRDV3 to TRDJ1; 9 bases agree with TRDD3. CDR1 and CDR2 from the germline V gene are TVYSNPD and GDNSRS (reference sequence). V lost 1 base, J lost 3 bases, and 18 bases stayed unmatched. CDR3 length equals 18 residues. CDR3 residues: CAFNRGRWGIKDADKLIF. CDR3 sequence (DNA): TGTGCCTTTAACAGGGGTCGTTGGGGGATAAAGGACGCCGATAAACTCATCTTT.

This clone was seen only a few times. With a far larger clone one base away, a read error is the likely cause. The sample carries other DNA sequences with the same CDR3. The CDR3 reads CALGVPTATEGIGRTKLIF. The CDR3 bases are TGTGCTCTTGGGGTCCCTACCGCTACGGAAGGGATAGGGAGAACTAAACTCATCTTT. V gene TRDV1 combines with J gene TRDJ1; possible D gene TRDD3, 6 bases. The V end lost 4 bases, the J end lost 7 bases, and 31 bases lay between the germline ends. The CDR3 is 19 residues long. From germline, CDR1 is TSWWSYY and CDR2 QGS.

In regard to this clone: Since a far larger clone is one base different, this is likely a read error. Different DNA sequences within this sample yield the same CDR3. In nucleotides, the CDR3 is TGTGCTCTTGGGGAACTAATCGCCCCACTGGGGGTTCTTACCGATAAGCTCATCTTT. Its translation: CALGELIAPLGVLTDKLIF. The J segment was not called; the V segment is TRDV1; the table's D call, TRDD3, has no DNA check behind it. Germline-derived CDR1 and CDR2 are TSWWSYY and QGS. The CDR3 spans 19 residues.

As to this clone: This DNA translates differently at residue 9 from the TCRdb protein, which is that of a much larger clone; a read error is likely, and the protein shown is the DNA's own translation. The CDR3 bases are TGTGCTCTTGGGGTGAGCTTCCCACACCGTACTGGGGGAGACAGACCCCTGATCTTT. It yields the protein CALGVSFPHRTGGDRPLIF. The gene calls are TRDV1 and TRDJ4; 9 nucleotides agree with TRDD3. The J gene is absent in TCRdb and was assigned here via DNA matching to germline. The CDR3 totals 19 residues. Trimming took 4 bases from V and 1 from J; bases not matched to a gene: 19. Germline-derived CDR1 and CDR2 are TSWWSYY and QGS.

As concerns this clone: The translation of this DNA and the TCRdb protein of a much larger clone differ at residue 19, probably owing to a read error; the protein shown here is translated from the DNA. No J gene was assigned, while the V gene was called as TRDV1; the D segment call TRDD3 is taken from the table without a DNA check. The CDR3 has 21 residues. Germline V gene data show CDR1 as TSWWSYY and CDR2 as QGS. The chain's CDR3 is CALGAPSYVSLLGDTADKPIF. The CDR3 nucleotides are TGTGCTCTTGGGGCCCCTTCCTACGTATCCCTACTGGGGGATACGGCCGATAAACCCATCTTT.

A few counts support this clone. The protein that TCRdb holds for this DNA derives from a much larger clone and differs from the translated DNA at residue 8, which likely indicates a read error; the protein shown here is translated from the DNA. V gene TRDV1 combines with J gene TRDJ1; 7 bases align to TRDD2. TCRdb supplies no J gene; here it was assigned by aligning the nucleotide sequence to germline. The J segment lost 7 bases and the V segment lost 2 bases, leaving 19 bases of the junction unmatched. The germline V gene encodes CDR1 TSWWSYY and CDR2 QGS. The CDR3 length is 18 residues. CDR3 nucleotides: TGTGCTCTTGGGGAAGCCTTCCTCCTCGACGGGAGAGGGGGTAAACTCATCTTT. Protein sequence: CALGEAFLLDGRGGKLIF.